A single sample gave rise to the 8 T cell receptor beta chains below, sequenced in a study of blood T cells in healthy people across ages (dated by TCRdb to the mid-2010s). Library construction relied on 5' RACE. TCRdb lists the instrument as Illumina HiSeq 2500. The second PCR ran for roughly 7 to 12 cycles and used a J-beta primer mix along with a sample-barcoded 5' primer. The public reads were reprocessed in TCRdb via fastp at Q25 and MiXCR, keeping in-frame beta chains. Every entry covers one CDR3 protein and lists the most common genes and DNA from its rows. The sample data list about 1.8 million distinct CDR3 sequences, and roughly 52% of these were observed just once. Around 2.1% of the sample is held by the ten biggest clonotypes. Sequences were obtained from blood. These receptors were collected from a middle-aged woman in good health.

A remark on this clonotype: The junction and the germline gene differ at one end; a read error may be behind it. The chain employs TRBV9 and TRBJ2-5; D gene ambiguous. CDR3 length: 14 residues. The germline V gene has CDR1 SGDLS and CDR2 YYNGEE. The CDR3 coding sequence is TGTGCCAGCAGCGTGGGCTCCGGGCAAGAGACCCGGTACTTC. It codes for CASSVGSGQETRYF.

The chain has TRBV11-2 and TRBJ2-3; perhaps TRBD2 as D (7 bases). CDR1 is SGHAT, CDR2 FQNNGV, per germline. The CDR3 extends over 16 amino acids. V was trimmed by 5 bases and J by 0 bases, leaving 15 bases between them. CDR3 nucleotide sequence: TGTGCCAGCAGCGATATGGGGGGGCCGAGCACAGATACGCAGTATTTT. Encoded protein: CASSDMGGPSTDTQYF.

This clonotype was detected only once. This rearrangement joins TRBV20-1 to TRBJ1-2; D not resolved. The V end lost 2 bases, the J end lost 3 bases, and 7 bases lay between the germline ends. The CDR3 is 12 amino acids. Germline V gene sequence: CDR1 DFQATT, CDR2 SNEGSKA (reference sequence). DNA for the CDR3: TGCAGTGCTAGAAGGGCGGACTATGGCTACACCTTC. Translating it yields CSARRADYGYTF.

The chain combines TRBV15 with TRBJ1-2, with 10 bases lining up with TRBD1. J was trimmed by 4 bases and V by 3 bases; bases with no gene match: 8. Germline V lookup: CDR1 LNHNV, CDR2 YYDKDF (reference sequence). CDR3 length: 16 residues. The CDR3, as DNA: TGTGCCACCAGCAGGACAGGGGGCCAGGGTGGCTATGGCTACACCTTC. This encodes CATSRTGGQGGYGYTF.

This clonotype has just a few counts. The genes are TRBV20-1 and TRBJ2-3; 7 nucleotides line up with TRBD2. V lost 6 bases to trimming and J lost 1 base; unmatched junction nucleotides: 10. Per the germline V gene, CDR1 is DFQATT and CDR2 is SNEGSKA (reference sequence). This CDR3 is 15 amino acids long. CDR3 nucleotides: TGCAGTGCCTACTACACTAGCGATGGCACAGATACGCAGTATTTT. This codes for CSAYYTSDGTDTQYF.

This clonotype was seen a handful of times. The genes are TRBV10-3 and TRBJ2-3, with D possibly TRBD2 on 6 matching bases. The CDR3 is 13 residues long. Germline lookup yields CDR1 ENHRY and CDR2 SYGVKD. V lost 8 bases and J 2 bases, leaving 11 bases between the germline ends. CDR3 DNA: TGTGCCATCTCGGCGGGGACCACAGATACGCAGTATTTT. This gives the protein CAISAGTTDTQYF.

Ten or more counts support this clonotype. CDR3: CASSQTLTGDEQFF. The CDR3 region has the DNA TGCGCCAGCAGCCAAACCCTTACAGGGGATGAGCAGTTCTTC. This rearrangement joins TRBV10-2 to TRBJ2-1, with 7 bases that match TRBD1. Trimming took 6 bases from V and 8 from J; bases not matched to a gene: 10. CDR1 and CDR2 from the germline V gene are WSHSY and SAAADI. The CDR3 runs to 14 residues.

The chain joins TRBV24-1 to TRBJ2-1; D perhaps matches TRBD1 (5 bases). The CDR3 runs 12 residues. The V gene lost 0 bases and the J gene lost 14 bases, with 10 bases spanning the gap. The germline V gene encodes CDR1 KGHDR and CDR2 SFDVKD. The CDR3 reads CATSDLMDIKFF. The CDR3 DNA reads TGTGCCACCAGTGATTTGATGGACATAAAGTTCTTC.